The 15 T cell receptor beta chains presented below share a single source sample, sequenced in a study of shared clonotypes between healthy human individuals. Clones were read by immunoSEQ multiplex PCR, and TCRdb kept only the in-frame ones, dropping some. Of about 330,000 clones listed, around 86% are singletons. The specimen sequenced was memory CD8+ T cells sorted from blood. Subset meaning: CD45RO+ cells pooled with CCR7-negative TemRA cells. The origin of the receptors is a man between 18 and 29 years old in good health.

This chain joins TRBV13 and TRBJ2-1; a possible D gene is TRBD1 (5 bases). Per germline, CDR1 PRHDT and CDR2 FYEKMQ (reference sequence). CDR3 length: 14 residues. V lost 5 bases and J lost 4, with 12 bases in between. CDR3 bases: TGTGCCAGCAGCCCTGGGGCCTGGTACAATGAGCAGTTCTTC. It is translated as CASSPGAWYNEQFF.

The V and J genes are TRBV28 and TRBJ2-7, with D possibly being TRBD1 (6 bases). Between the trimmed V and J ends, which lost 3 bases and 3 bases, there was a span of 12 bases. Germline CDR1 MDHEN, CDR2 SYDVKM. There are 14 residues in the CDR3. CDR3: CASSLGGGVYEQYF. CDR3 nucleotides: TGTGCCAGCAGTTTGGGTGGGGGCGTCTACGAGCAGTACTTC.

The rearrangement joins TRBV29-1 to TRBJ2-3, with 7 bases fitting TRBD2. The germline CDR1 and CDR2 sequences are SQVTM and ANQGSEA. Trimming cost V 3 bases and J 2 bases; bases outside gene matches: 8. This CDR3 is built from 15 residues. The CDR3 protein is CSVELLAESTDTQYF. CDR3 DNA sequence: TGCAGCGTTGAGCTCCTAGCGGAATCCACAGATACGCAGTATTTT.

The V gene is TRBV7-9, the J gene TRBJ2-7, with D possibly matching TRBD1 (6 bases). From germline, CDR1 is SEHNR and CDR2 FQNEAQ (reference sequence). With 0 bases removed from V and 0 bases from J, the gap between germline ends came to 12 bases. The CDR3 is made up of 16 amino acids. The CDR3 DNA reads TGTGCCAGCAGCTTAGCGCCGACAGGACTCTCCTACGAGCAGTACTTC. Residues: CASSLAPTGLSYEQYF.

V and J are TRBV7-9 and TRBJ2-7, with D possibly being TRBD1 or TRBD2 (5 bases each). V lost 5 bases, J lost 2 bases, and 13 bases lay in between. Germline V gives CDR1 SEHNR, CDR2 FQNEAQ (reference sequence). CDR3 length: 14 residues. The DNA of the CDR3 is TGTGCCAGCAGCCATCCGGGACGCGCCTACGAGCAGTACTTC. Translating gives CASSHPGRAYEQYF. Full variable domain (remainder filled in from reference TRBV7-9 and TRBJ2-7): DTGVSQNPRHKITKRGQNVTFRCDPISEHNRLYWYRQTLGQGPEFLTYFQNEAQLEKSRLLSDRFSAERPKGSFSTLEIQRTEQGDSAMYLCASSHPGRAYEQYFGPGTRLTVT.

This chain connects TRBV7-9 to TRBJ2-7; 11 bases are a match to TRBD2. The CDR3 is 18 amino acids. V dropped 0 bases and J dropped 1; count of bases not matched to a gene: 8. Per germline, CDR1 SEHNR and CDR2 FQNEAQ (reference sequence). The CDR3 here is CASSLAGTSGALSYEQYF. DNA of the CDR3: TGTGCCAGCAGCTTAGCCGGGACTAGCGGAGCACTTTCCTACGAGCAGTACTTC.

This chain links TRBV6-4 with TRBJ2-3; TRBD2 agrees at 9 bases. The CDR3 runs 14 residues. Germline trimming cut 10 bases from V and 3 bases from J; bases unmatched to any gene: 8. From germline, CDR1 is MRHNA and CDR2 SNTAGT. CDR3 nucleotide sequence: TGTGCCATGACTCCGGGACTAGCAACAGATACGCAGTATTTT. It codes for CAMTPGLATDTQYF.

This chain uses TRBV7-9 with TRBJ2-7; no clear D. The CDR3 consists of 12 residues. Germline values: CDR1 SEHNR, CDR2 FQNEAQ (reference sequence). V was cut by 2 bases and J by 7 bases, with 9 bases left in between. CDR3 residues: CASSLTAPEQYF. DNA of the CDR3: TGTGCCAGCAGCTTAACCGCGCCGGAGCAGTACTTC.

This clone occurred a few times. The genes are TRBV29-1 and TRBJ2-7; D possibly corresponds to TRBD1 (6 bases). CDR3 size: 11 residues. Germline V lookup: CDR1 SQVTM, CDR2 ANQGSEA. With 7 bases removed from V and 7 bases from J, the gap between germline ends came to 14 bases. The CDR3 spells CSATLTGEQYF. CDR3 DNA sequence: TGCAGCGCTACCCTTACAGGGGAGCAGTACTTC.

This chain links TRBV10-3 with TRBJ1-3; D uncertain. Germline V gene sequence: CDR1 ENHRY, CDR2 SYGVKD. The CDR3 is 12 amino acids. The V end lost 8 bases, the J end lost 0 bases, and 5 bases lay between the germline ends. This chain's CDR3 is CAIVGSGNTIYF. Here the CDR3 DNA reads TGTGCCATCGTCGGCTCTGGAAACACCATATATTTT.

This chain connects TRBV6-5 to TRBJ2-5; either TRBD1 or TRBD2 may supply D (7 bases each). From germline, CDR1 is MNHEY and CDR2 SVGAGI. The CDR3 sequence is 15 residues long. V lost 4 bases, J lost 3 bases, and 15 bases lay in between. The CDR3 nucleotides are TGTGCCAGCAGTTCCTTTGCAGGGGGGGAAGAGACCCAGTACTTC. Amino acid sequence: CASSSFAGGEETQYF.

The rearrangement links TRBV19 to TRBJ2-7, with no clear D. Germline CDR1 reads LNHDA; CDR2 reads SQIVND (reference sequence). The CDR3 is 11 residues long. V dropped 7 bases and J dropped 6 bases, with 10 bases sitting between them. As DNA, the CDR3 is TGTGCCAGTAAGGGAAATCGCGAGCAGTACTTC. Translation: CASKGNREQYF.

For this clone: This CDR3 is also generated by other DNA sequences in the sample. The chain has TRBV9 and TRBJ1-1; D not certain. Trimming removed 4 bases from V and 0 bases from J, with 10 bases in between. Germline V gene lookup returns CDR1 SGDLS and CDR2 YYNGEE. This CDR3 is built from 14 residues. In nucleotides, the CDR3 is TGTGCCAGCAGCCCCCGGACCGTGAACACTGAAGCTTTCTTT. Residues: CASSPRTVNTEAFF.

CDR3 coding DNA: TGTGCCTGGAGTGAATTAGCGGGTAACACAGATACGCAGTATTTT. Translated: CAWSELAGNTDTQYF. The chain is built from TRBV30 and TRBJ2-3; 7 nucleotides match TRBD2. This CDR3 has 15 residues. The V and J ends lost 1 base and 2 bases, in that order; junction bases with no gene match: 6. The germline CDR1 and CDR2 sequences are GTSNPN and SVGIG (reference sequence). The full variable domain, with the rest looked up from reference TRBV30 and TRBJ2-3, is SQTIHQWPATLVQPVGSPLSLECTVEGTSNPNLYWYRQAAGRGLQLLFYSVGIGQISSEVPQNLSASRPQDRQFILSSKKLLLSDSGFYLCAWSELAGNTDTQYFGPGTRLTVL.

The genes are TRBV9 and TRBJ2-7; perhaps TRBD1 as D (7 bases). Germline lookup yields CDR1 SGDLS and CDR2 YYNGEE. V was trimmed by 4 bases and J by 0 bases, leaving 11 bases between them. The CDR3 is made up of 14 amino acids. The CDR3 spells CASSQGGFSYEQYF. The CDR3 coding sequence is TGTGCCAGCAGCCAGGGGGGCTTCTCCTACGAGCAGTACTTC. Complete variable domain (other parts from reference TRBV9 and TRBJ2-7): DSGVTQTPKHLITATGQRVTLRCSPRSGDLSVYWYQQSLDQGLQFLIQYYNGEERAKGNILERFSAQQFPDLHSELNLSSLELGDSALYFCASSQGGFSYEQYFGPGTRLTVT.